This T cell receptor (beta chain) was profiled in a study of cytomegalovirus exposure and HLA in healthy donors (dated by TCRdb to the late 2010s). About the investigation overall: An earlier analysis of roughly 500 of the donors reported around 280 Gb of sequence data and 90 million to 120 million unique TCR beta sequences obtained from about 179 million T cells. A later genetic analysis took genome-wide SNP genotypes for about 65% of the roughly 670 donors and used that subset as a discovery cohort. Several DR-DQ haplotypes were handled as single units for association and clustering, since linkage in the cohort was strong. Using immunosequencing, the study profiled T cell repertoires from around 670 subjects and related those repertoires to cytomegalovirus serostatus. Of the roughly 410 genotyped donors, 81% were placed in the genetic ancestry cluster associated with self-reported Caucasian donors. The study aimed to test whether signatures of past pathogen exposure could be identified by cataloging public T cell receptors. HLA typing covered class I and class II loci at four-digit resolution. Besides the first cohort of roughly 660 subjects, a separate validation cohort made up of roughly 120 different subjects was used. The later analysis used no new phenotypic data to find candidate immune exposures, relying instead on TCR beta sequences and their occurrence across donors. A later analysis re-examined previously published TCR beta repertoires from more than 550 donors and added high-resolution HLA genotyping to investigate patterns of TCR occurrence. Roughly 300 gigabases of sequencing data and around 85 million unique TCR sequences made up an early release that covered over 550 HLA-typed donors. Every discovery cohort repertoire had been produced on one sequencing platform. To predict cytomegalovirus infection status, the study combined high-throughput TCR immunosequencing, statistical association of individual TCRs with disease status, and machine learning. An earlier analysis of 587 of the donors applied high-throughput TCR beta sequencing to assess whether each TCR beta V gene segment acted as functional or pseudogenic. The number of typed donors differed by locus: about 620-640 for A, B, C, DRB1 and DQB1; 500 to 550 for DQA1; around 580 for DPA1; and 400 to 480 for DPB1. Donor age, sex, ethnicity and CMV serostatus were compiled together with the repertoire data. Among around 400 genotyped donors of the cohort, an average of approximately 240,000 unique TCR beta nucleotide sequences was sequenced per donor, of which roughly 17% were non-productive.

According to the germline V gene, CDR1 reads SNHLY and CDR2 reads FYNNEI. The CDR3 covers 13 residues, taking in both the cysteine and the phenylalanine. The read is trimmed to its CDR3 DNA, 39 bases read in frame from base 1. The germline V end is reduced by 8 bases and the J end by 3 bases; junction bases left unmatched: 4. Libraries were prepared through the immunoSEQ multiplex PCR assay. The multiplex PCR relied on a mix of 60 forward primers for TCR Vbeta segments and 13 reverse primers for TCR Jbeta segments. The CDR3 region of rearranged TCR beta genes was amplified from genomic DNA by a multiplex PCR assay. Amplified TCR beta libraries were sequenced as 87-base-pair reads on the Illumina HiSeq System. The published analysis was carried out like this. A later analysis counted about 82 million unique TCR beta chains across the 640 or so repertoires, and approximately 11 million of these chains were shared by at least two donors. Raw reads were error-corrected and collapsed into unique sequences by a nearest-neighbor algorithm in which closely related sequences were merged to remove PCR and sequencing errors. V, D and J gene segments were assigned by aligning CDR3 sequences to IMGT reference sequences. For a sequence to be retained, a match of at least six nucleotides to both a V gene segment and a J gene segment was required. Rearrangements were classified as productive when the CDR3 lacked stop codons and remained in frame with V and J, and all other rearrangements were classified as non-productive. Following IMGT convention, CDR3 was defined as the stretch from the second conserved V-encoded cysteine up to the conserved J-encoded phenylalanine. The earlier analysis of fewer than 750 of the donors excluded sequences that lacked an unambiguous match to a single V gene segment. In an earlier analysis of about 590 of the donors, a V segment was called functional when productive rearrangements were above 56.7%, and segregating when the standard deviation between donors exceeded 5%. To diagnose cytomegalovirus status from the catalog of TCR beta chain sequences, a statistical classification framework was built. A later analysis assigned V and J genes by comparing TCR nucleotide sequences with IMGT/GENE-DB human TR gene sequences. Using the TCRdist pipeline, a later analysis assigned CDR3 sequences along with most-parsimonious VDJ recombination scenarios. In a later analysis, every TCR beta chain was defined by the combination of its CDR3 amino acid sequence and its V-gene family, and reads without a unique V-gene family were dropped. As a way to deal with suspected cross-contamination and a sequencing artifact, a later analysis dropped 500 to 700 nucleotide sequences that were highly shared and had low generation probability. In a later analysis, a clonal expansion index was calculated for each public chain from normalized within-repertoire ranks of inferred template counts. In a later analysis, generation probabilities were computed with a VDJ recombination model fitted to out-of-frame rearrangements, and the resulting probabilities were checked against IGoR. In a later analysis, TCR-TCR, TCR-HLA and TCR-CMV co-occurrence was scored with hypergeometric tests, and a repertoire-size bias correction was applied to TCR pairs. A later analysis estimated false discovery rates by permuting HLA or CMV assignments 20 times. In a later analysis, co-occurring TCRs were grouped using DBSCAN, and TCRdist sequence similarity was added for clustering within HLA-allele-positive subsets. Repertoires with fewer than 30,000 or more than 120,000 public chains were left out of co-occurrence clustering, as were five repertoires with anomalous nucleotide sharing. The clones in this table, taken by TCRdb from immuneACCESS, are in-frame only. Not every clone is retained; where verified, under half of the shortfall comes from an unresolved V gene, and the cause of the rest is unknown. The D gene and trimming were derived from the DNA, and the V and J assignments and clone size from that table. Recorded for this sample are about 130,000 clones; roughly 70% of them occurred a single time. The top ten constitute 4% of the sample.

The cohort consisted of fewer than 700 healthy bone marrow donors. At the time of sampling, all cohort members were nominally healthy, though unrecorded immune exposures were likely present. The donor was CMV seropositive and belonged to the group of 250 to 300 seropositive cohort members. Each donor provided a peripheral blood sample, and peripheral blood mononuclear cells were used for TCR beta sequencing. The Qiagen DNeasy Blood Extraction Kit was used to extract genomic DNA from the blood cell samples. A word on this clone: Its antigen has not been determined. Base-call qualities are not available, and no considerably larger clone is one nucleotide away.

Overall study outcomes, separate from this receptor: At a false discovery rate of 0.05, a later analysis linked 15,000 to 20,000 TCR beta sequences to specific HLA alleles. Several of the top co-occurrence clusters appeared to be linked to parvovirus B19, influenza, CMV and Epstein-Barr virus, according to a later analysis. In a later analysis, the rate of TCR association differed among HLA loci, with DRB1 alleles having the most associated TCRs and HLA-C alleles having the fewest. According to a later genetic analysis, donors in an Asian-associated ancestry cluster had fewer N-insertions in productive TCRs than the approximately 700-donor mean. A further reported finding was that TCR beta sequences accurately predicted the HLA-A and HLA-B alleles for most subjects in the first cohort. Presence/absence analyses assumed roughly uniform sequencing depth across donors, an assumption that may not hold. A cluster of highly shared sequence variants was judged likely to be a technical artifact of the sequencing pipeline. The study listed over 150 TCR beta chains as associated with cytomegalovirus. Correlated functional status among segregating V segments might reflect linkage disequilibrium, but an unknown experimental factor could not be ruled out. In this cohort, only TCR beta chains were sequenced, and detectable features were limited by the absence of alpha or paired-chain data. In both the original and validation cohorts, the classifier was reported to diagnose cytomegalovirus status with high specificity and sensitivity. Because HLA typing was missing for some donors at each locus, association tests included only the typed subset. In an earlier analysis of approximately 590 of the donors, most TCR beta V segments were observed in productive rearrangements about 87% or about 30% of the time, broadly matching IMGT annotations. Strong co-occurrence of HLA alleles, especially DR and DQ, made assigning TCR associations to individual alleles difficult. The 87-base-pair reads could not distinguish some IMGT-functional V segments, including TRBV6-2 and TRBV6-3, so those segments were excluded. Compared with equally common non-associated chains, HLA-associated TCR beta chains in a later analysis were more clonally expanded and had lower generation probabilities. A later genetic analysis associated a missense DCLRE1C variant with V-gene and J-gene trimming of TCR beta chains, and an independent cohort replicated the association. The earlier analysis of about 600 of the donors excluded some 16 rarely observed V segments, including chromosome 9 orphons, because counts were too low. According to a later analysis, most CMV-associated TCR beta chains appeared to be HLA-restricted, and the HLA associations seemed to be driven largely by CMV exposure. For the cohort, immune exposure information was limited to CMV serostatus. It was suggested by the authors that the approach could potentially be generalized to other disease states and immunological phenotypes. In vitro tests confirmed that a few of the cytomegalovirus-associated TCR beta chains recognize cytomegalovirus antigens. Across donors, most TCR sequences were observed very rarely, whereas some public TCRs were present in many individuals.

Source material: PBMCs. The chain employs TRBV2 and TRBJ2-3, with TRBD2 identical over 8 junction bases. The sequence derives from a man between 40 and 49 years old in good health and CMV-seropositive. At the DNA level, the sequence is TGTGCCAGCTTGTTAGCGGGGACAGATACGCAGTATTTT. It codes for CASLLAGTDTQYF.